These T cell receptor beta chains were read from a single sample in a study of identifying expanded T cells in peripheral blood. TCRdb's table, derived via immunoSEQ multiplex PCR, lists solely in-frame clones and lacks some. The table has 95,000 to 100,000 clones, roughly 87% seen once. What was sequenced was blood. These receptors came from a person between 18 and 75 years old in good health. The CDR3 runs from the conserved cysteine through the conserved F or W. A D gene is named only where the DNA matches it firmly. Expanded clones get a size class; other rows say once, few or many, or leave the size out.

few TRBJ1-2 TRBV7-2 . CASSLARGGYTF TGTGCCAGCAGCTTAGCCCGGGGAGGCTACACCTTC
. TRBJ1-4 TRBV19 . CASSIPANEKLFF TGTGCCAGTAGTATCCCAGCTAATGAAAAACTGTTTTTT
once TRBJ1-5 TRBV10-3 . CAAQGGNINQPQHF TGTGCCGCTCAGGGCGGGAATATCAATCAGCCCCAGCATTTT
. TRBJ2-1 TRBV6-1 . CASSEAWGEQFF TGTGCCAGCAGTGAAGCTTGGGGTGAGCAGTTCTTC
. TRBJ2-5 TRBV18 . CASSPAGRGRETQYF TGTGCCAGCTCACCTGCCGGCCGGGGAAGGGAGACCCAGTACTTC
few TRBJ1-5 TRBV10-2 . CATFPGGDQPQHF TGCGCCACGTTCCCGGGTGGAGATCAGCCCCAGCATTTT
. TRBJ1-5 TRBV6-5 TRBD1 CASGQSGQGFQPQHF TGTGCCAGCGGCCAATCGGGACAGGGGTTTCAGCCCCAGCATTTT
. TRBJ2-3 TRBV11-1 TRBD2 CASSPTRGGGATDTQYF TGTGCCAGCAGCCCCACTCGCGGCGGGGGGGCCACAGATACGCAGTATTTT
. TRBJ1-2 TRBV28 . CASSLRGRGDGYTF TGTGCCAGCAGTTTGCGGGGGCGCGGGGATGGCTACACCTTC
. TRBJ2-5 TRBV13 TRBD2 CASSLVGGGALAQYF TGTGCCAGCAGCTTAGTTGGCGGGGGGGCGTTGGCCCAGTACTTC
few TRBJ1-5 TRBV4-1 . CASSHQDGGNQPQHF TGCGCCAGCAGCCATCAAGACGGGGGCAATCAGCCCCAGCATTTT
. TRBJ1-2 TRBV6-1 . CASSEAKGGSYGYTF TGTGCCAGCAGTGAAGCGAAGGGGGGAAGCTATGGCTACACCTTC
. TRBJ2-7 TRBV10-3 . CAISGGNRVLSEQYF TGTGCCATCAGTGGGGGGAACAGGGTCCTGAGCGAGCAGTACTTC
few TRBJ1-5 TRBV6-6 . CASSYGGPQHF TGTGCCAGCAGTTACGGGGGGCCCCAGCATTTT
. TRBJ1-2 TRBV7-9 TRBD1 CASSSPNRGWGYTF TGTGCCAGCAGCTCGCCCAACAGGGGCTGGGGCTACACCTTC
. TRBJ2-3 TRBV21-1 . CASSKLAADTQYF TGTGCCAGCAGCAAACTAGCCGCAGATACGCAGTATTTT
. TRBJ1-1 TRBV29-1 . CSVEHEGGTEAFF TGCAGCGTTGAACATGAGGGGGGCACTGAAGCTTTCTTT
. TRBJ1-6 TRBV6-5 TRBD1 CASRRQGVENSPLHF TGTGCCAGCAGACGCCAGGGGGTCGAGAATTCACCCCTCCACTTT
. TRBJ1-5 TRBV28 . CASSLALSQPQHF TGTGCCAGCAGTTTAGCTTTAAGTCAGCCCCAGCATTTT
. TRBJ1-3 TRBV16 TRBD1 CASSRDRVIAGNTIYF TGTGCCAGCAGCCGGGACAGGGTGATCGCTGGAAACACCATATATTTT
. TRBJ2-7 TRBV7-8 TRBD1 CASSLIARGSFDEQYF TGTGCCAGCAGCTTAATTGCCAGGGGGTCCTTTGACGAGCAGTACTTC
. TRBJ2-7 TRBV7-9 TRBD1 CASTPPDRAYEQYF TGTGCCAGCACACCCCCAGACAGGGCCTACGAGCAGTACTTC
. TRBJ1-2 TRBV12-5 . CASGLEGDIPDYGYTF TGTGCTAGTGGTTTGGAGGGGGACATTCCTGACTATGGCTACACCTTC
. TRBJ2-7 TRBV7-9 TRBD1 CASSLMTTGQDSYEQYF TGTGCCAGCAGCTTAATGACCACCGGACAGGACAGCTACGAGCAGTACTTC